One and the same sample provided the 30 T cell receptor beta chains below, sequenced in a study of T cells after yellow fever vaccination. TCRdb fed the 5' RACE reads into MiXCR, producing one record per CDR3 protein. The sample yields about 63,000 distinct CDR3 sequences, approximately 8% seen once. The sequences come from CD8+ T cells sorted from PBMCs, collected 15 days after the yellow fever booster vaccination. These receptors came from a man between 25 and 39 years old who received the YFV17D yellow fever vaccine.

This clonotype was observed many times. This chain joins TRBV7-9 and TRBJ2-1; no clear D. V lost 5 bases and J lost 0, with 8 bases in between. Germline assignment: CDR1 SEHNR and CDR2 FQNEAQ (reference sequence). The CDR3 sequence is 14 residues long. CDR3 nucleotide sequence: TGTGCCAGCAGCGGTCTGGGCTCCTACAATGAGCAGTTCTTC. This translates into CASSGLGSYNEQFF.

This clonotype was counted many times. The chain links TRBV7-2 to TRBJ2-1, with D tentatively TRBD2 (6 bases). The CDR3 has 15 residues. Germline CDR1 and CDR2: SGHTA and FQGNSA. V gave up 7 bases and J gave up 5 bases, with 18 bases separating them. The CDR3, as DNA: TGTGCCAGCACCTTGTGGAGGGCAGGCGACAATGAGCAGTTCTTC. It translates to CASTLWRAGDNEQFF.

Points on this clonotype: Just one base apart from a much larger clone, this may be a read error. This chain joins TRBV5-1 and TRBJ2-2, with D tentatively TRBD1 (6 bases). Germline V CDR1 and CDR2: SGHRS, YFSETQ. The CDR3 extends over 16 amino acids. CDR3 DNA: TGCGCCAGCAGCTTGTTTAATGCAGGGGCCACCGTGGAGCTGTTTTTT. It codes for CASSLFNAGATVELFF. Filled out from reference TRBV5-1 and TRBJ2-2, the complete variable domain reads KAGVTQTPRYLIKTRGQQVTLSCSPISGHRSVSWYQQTPGQGLQFLFEYFSETQRNKGNFPGRFSGRQFSNSRSEMNVSTLELGDSALYLCASSLFNAGATVELFFGEGSRLTVL.

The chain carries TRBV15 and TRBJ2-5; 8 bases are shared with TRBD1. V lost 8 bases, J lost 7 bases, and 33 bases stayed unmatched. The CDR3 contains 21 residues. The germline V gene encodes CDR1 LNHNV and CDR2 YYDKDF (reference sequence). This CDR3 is CATEPVGQGRTDGSPSGTQYF. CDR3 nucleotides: TGTGCCACCGAGCCGGTAGGACAGGGCAGGACTGACGGGAGTCCCTCCGGGACCCAGTACTTC. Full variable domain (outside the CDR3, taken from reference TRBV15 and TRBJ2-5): DAMVIQNPRYQVTQFGKPVTLSCSQTLNHNVMYWYQQKSSQAPKLLFHYYDKDFNNEADTPDNFQSRRPNTSFCFLDIRSPGLGDTAMYLCATEPVGQGRTDGSPSGTQYFGPGTRLLVL.

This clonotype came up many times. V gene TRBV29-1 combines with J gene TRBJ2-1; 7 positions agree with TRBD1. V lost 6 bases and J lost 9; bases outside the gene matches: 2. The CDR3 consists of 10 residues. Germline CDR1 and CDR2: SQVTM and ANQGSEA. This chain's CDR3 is CSVEGAEQFF. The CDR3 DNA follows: TGCAGCGTCGAGGGGGCTGAGCAGTTCTTC.

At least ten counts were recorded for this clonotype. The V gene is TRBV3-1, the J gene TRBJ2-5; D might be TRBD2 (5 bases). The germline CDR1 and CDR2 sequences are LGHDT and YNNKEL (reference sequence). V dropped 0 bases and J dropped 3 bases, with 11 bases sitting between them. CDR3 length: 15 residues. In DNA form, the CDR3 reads TGTGCCAGCAGCCAAGAAGGGAGACTGGAAGAGACCCAGTACTTC. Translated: CASSQEGRLEETQYF.

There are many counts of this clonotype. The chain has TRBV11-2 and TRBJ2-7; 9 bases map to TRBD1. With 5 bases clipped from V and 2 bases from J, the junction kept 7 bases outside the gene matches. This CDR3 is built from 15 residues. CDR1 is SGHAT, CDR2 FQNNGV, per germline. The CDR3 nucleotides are TGTGCCAGCAGCCAGGGACAGGGAGGTCCCTACGAGCAGTACTTC. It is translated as CASSQGQGGPYEQYF.

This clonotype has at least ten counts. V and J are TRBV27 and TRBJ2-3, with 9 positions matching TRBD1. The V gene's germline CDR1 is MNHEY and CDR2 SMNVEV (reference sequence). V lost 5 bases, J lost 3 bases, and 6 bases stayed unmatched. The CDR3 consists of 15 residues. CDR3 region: CASSPGTGKTDTQYF. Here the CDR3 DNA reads TGTGCCAGCAGTCCAGGGACAGGGAAAACAGATACGCAGTATTTT.

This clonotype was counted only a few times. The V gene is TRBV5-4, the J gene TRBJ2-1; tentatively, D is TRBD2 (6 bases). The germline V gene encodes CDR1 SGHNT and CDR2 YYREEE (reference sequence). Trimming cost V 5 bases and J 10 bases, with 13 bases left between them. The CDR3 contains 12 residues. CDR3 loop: CASSPGSEEQFF. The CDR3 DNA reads TGTGCCAGCAGTCCCGGGAGTGAAGAGCAGTTCTTC.

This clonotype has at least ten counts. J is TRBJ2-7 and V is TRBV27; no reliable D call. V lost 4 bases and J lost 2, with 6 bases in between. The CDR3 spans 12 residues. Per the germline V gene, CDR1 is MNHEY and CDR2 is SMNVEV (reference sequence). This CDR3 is CASSSSPYEQYF. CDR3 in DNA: TGTGCCAGCAGTTCATCCCCCTACGAGCAGTACTTC.

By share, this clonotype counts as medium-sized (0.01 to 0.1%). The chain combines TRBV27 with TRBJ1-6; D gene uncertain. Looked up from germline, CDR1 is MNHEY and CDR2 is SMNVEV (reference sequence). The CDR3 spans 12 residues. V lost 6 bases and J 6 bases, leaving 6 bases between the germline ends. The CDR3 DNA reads TGTGCCAGCAGCTGGGTTAATTCACCCCTCCACTTT. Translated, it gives CASSWVNSPLHF.

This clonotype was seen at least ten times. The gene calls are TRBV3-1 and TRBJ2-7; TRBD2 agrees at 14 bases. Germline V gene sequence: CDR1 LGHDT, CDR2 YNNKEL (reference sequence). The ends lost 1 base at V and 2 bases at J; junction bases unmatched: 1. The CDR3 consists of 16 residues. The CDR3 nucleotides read TGTGCCAGCAGCCAAGGGGGACTAGCGGGGGCCTACGAGCAGTACTTC. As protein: CASSQGGLAGAYEQYF.

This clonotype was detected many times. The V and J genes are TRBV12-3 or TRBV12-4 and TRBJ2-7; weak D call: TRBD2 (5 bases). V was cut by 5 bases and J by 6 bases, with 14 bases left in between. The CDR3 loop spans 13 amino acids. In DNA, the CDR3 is TGTGCCAGCAGTCCACGGGGTGGGTTCGAGCAGTACTTC. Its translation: CASSPRGGFEQYF.

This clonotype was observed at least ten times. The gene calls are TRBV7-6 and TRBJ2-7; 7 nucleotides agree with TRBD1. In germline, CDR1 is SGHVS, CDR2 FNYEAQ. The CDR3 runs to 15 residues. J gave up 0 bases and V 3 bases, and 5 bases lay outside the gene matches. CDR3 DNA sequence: TGTGCCAGCAGCTTCCTGACAGGGCCCTCCTACGAGCAGTACTTC. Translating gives CASSFLTGPSYEQYF.

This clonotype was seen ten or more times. The CDR3 nucleotides are TGTGCCAGCAGTGACACCTACGAGCAGTACTTC. It is translated as CASSDTYEQYF. The chain uses TRBV25-1 and TRBJ2-7; D gene ambiguous. Germline assignment: CDR1 MGHDK and CDR2 SYGVNS. This CDR3 region has 11 residues. Trimming took 3 bases from V and 2 from J, leaving 2 bases between them.

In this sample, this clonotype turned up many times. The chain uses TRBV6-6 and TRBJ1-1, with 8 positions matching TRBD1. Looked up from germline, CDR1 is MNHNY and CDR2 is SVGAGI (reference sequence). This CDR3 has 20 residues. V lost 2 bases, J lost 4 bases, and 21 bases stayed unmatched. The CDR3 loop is CASSYPDPSFAGGVPTEAFF. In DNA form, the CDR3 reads TGTGCCAGCAGTTACCCAGACCCTTCTTTCGCAGGGGGCGTCCCCACTGAAGCTTTCTTT.

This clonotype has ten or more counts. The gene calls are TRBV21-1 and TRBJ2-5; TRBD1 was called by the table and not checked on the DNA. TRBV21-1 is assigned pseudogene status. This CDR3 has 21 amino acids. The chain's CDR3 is CASSKKKLRPGQCLLQETQYF. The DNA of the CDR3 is TGTGCCAGCAGCAAAAAAAAATTGAGACCGGGACAGTGCCTATTGCAAGAGACCCAGTACTTC.

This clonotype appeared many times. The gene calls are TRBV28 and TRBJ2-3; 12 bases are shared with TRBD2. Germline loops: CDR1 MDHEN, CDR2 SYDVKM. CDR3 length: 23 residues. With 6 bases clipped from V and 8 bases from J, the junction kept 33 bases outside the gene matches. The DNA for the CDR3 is TGTGCCAGCAGCCCTCCGAATCTGGCTAGCGGGAGGGCCGGGAGGAACATGTATGGTACGCAGTATTTT. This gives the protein CASSPPNLASGRAGRNMYGTQYF.

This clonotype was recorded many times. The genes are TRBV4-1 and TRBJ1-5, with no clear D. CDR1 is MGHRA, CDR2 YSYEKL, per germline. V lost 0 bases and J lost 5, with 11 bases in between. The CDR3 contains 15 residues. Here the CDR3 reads CASSQDGEGDQPQHF. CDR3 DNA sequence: TGCGCCAGCAGCCAAGATGGAGAAGGAGATCAGCCCCAGCATTTT.

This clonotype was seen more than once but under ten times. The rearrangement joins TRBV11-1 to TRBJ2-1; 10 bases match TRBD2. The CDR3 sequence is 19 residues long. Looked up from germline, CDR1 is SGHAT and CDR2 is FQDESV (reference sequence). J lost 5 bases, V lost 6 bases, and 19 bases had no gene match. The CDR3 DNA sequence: TGTGCCAGCAGTTTCGACCCCGGGACTAGCGCGGGAGGCCACAATGAGCAGTTCTTC. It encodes CASSFDPGTSAGGHNEQFF.

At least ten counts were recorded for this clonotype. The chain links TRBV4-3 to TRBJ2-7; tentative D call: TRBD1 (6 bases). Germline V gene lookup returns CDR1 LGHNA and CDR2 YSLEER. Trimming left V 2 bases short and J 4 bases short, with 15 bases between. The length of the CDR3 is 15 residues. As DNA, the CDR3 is TGCGCCAGCAGCCAAAAGGACAGCCCCCTTTACGAGCAGTACTTC. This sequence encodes CASSQKDSPLYEQYF.

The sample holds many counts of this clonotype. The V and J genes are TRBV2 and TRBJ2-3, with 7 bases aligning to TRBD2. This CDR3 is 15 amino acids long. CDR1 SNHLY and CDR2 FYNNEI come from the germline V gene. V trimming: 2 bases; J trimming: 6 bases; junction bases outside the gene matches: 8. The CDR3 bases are TGTGCCAGCAGTGAAATGGGCGGGAGCCCGGATACGCAGTATTTT. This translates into CASSEMGGSPDTQYF.

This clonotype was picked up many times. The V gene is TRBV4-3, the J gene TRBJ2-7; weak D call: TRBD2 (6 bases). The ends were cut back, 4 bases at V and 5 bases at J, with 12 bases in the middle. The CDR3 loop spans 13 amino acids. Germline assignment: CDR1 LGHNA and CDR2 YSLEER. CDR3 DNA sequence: TGCGCCAGCAGCCTTTTGGGGGGTAACGAGCAGTACTTC. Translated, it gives CASSLLGGNEQYF.

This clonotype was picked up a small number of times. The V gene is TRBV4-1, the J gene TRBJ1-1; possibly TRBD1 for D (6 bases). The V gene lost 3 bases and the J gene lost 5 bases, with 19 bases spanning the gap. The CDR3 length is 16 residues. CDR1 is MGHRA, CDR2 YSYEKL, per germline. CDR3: CASSQGNRVVETEAFF. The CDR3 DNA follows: TGCGCCAGCAGCCAGGGGAACAGGGTGGTGGAAACTGAAGCTTTCTTT.

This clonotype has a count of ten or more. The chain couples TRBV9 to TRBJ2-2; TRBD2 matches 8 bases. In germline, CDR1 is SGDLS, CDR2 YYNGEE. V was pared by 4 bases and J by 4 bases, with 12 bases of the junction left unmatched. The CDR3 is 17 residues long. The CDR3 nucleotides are TGTGCCAGCAGCTCCATGAGCGGGAGCGCGGGCACCGGGGAGCTGTTTTTT. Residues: CASSSMSGSAGTGELFF.

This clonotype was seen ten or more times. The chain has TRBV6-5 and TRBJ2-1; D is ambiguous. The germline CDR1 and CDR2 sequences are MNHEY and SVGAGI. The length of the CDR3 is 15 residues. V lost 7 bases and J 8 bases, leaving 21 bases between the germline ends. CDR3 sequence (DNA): TGTGCCAGCACTCTAGAGACTCTGCGTGGGCATGAGCAGTTCTTC. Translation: CASTLETLRGHEQFF.

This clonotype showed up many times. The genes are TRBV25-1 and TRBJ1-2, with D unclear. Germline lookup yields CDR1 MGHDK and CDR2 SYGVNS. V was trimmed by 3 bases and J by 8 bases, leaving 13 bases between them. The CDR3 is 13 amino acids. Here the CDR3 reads CASSDDGPMGYTF. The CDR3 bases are TGTGCCAGCAGTGACGACGGACCTATGGGCTACACCTTC.

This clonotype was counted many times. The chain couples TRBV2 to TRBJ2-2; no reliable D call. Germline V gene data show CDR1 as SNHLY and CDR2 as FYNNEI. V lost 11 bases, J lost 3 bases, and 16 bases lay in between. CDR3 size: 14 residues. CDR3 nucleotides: TGTGCCGGCTCCCTCTGGCCGCACACCGGGGAGCTGTTTTTT. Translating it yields CAGSLWPHTGELFF.

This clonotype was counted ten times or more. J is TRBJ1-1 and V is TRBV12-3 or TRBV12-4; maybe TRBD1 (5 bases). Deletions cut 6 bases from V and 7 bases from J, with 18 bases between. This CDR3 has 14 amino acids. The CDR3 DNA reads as TGTGCCAGCAGGTCGTCGGGACTGCTAGGTGAAGCTTTCTTT. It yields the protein CASRSSGLLGEAFF.

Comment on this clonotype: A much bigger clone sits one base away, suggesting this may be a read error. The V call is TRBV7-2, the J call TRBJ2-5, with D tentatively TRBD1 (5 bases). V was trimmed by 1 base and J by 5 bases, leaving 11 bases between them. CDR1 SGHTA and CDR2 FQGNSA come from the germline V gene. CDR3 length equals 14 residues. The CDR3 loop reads CASSLDTGCETQYF. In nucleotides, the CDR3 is TGTGCCAGCAGCTTAGATACAGGTTGTGAGACCCAGTACTTC.